These T cell receptor beta chains were read from a single sample in a study of cytomegalovirus exposure and HLA in healthy donors. Clones were sequenced by immunoSEQ multiplex PCR, and TCRdb holds only the in-frame ones, with some missing. The data show 160,000 or so clones, less than 80% seen once. Sequencing used PBMCs. Source of these receptors: a man aged 40-50 years in good health and CMV-seronegative. Each CDR3 is given with its conserved first and last residue. The order of the fields is D gene, clone size, J gene, V gene, CDR3 protein, CDR3 DNA. A D gene is named only where the DNA matches it firmly. Clone size is stated in some rows and not others, as once, few, many or a class when expanded.

D: TRBD1
size: few
J: TRBJ1-2
V: TRBV6-4
CDR3: CASSEGQGDDVYGYTF
DNA: TGTGCCAGCAGTGAGGGACAGGGGGATGATGTTTATGGCTACACCTTC

D: NA
size: NA
J: TRBJ2-7
V: TRBV7-7
CDR3: CASSLGAGMGEEQYF
DNA: TGTGCTAGCAGCTTAGGGGCAGGGATGGGTGAGGAGCAGTACTTC

D: TRBD1
size: NA
J: TRBJ2-1
V: TRBV9
CDR3: CASSVTSGQGFHEQFF
DNA: TGTGCCAGCAGCGTAACCTCTGGACAGGGGTTCCATGAGCAGTTCTTC

D: NA
size: once
J: TRBJ1-5
V: TRBV4-3
CDR3: CASSQDRAGEQPQHF
DNA: TGCGCCAGCAGCCAAGATAGGGCAGGGGAACAGCCCCAGCATTTT

D: TRBD2
size: NA
J: TRBJ2-3
V: TRBV19
CDR3: CASSGGGAIDTQYF
DNA: TGTGCCAGTAGTGGCGGGGGGGCAATAGATACGCAGTATTTT

D: NA
size: NA
J: TRBJ1-6
V: TRBV7-2
CDR3: CASSFIGGGNSPLHF
DNA: TGTGCCAGCAGCTTCATCGGTGGGGGGAATTCACCCCTCCACTTT

D: TRBD1
size: NA
J: TRBJ1-5
V: TRBV28
CDR3: CASSLTGLNQPQHF
DNA: TGTGCCAGCAGTTTGACAGGGCTTAATCAGCCCCAGCATTTT

D: NA
size: few
J: TRBJ1-1
V: TRBV29-1
CDR3: CSVGQGLNTEAFF
DNA: TGCAGCGTTGGTCAGGGCTTGAACACTGAAGCTTTCTTT

D: NA
size: NA
J: TRBJ2-7
V: TRBV19
CDR3: CASSIGATGTTYEQYF
DNA: TGTGCCAGTAGTATAGGTGCAACCGGGACAACCTACGAGCAGTACTTC

D: NA
size: once
J: TRBJ2-5
V: TRBV10-3
CDR3: CAIYLLGGETQYF
DNA: TGTGCCATCTACCTCCTTGGCGGGGAGACCCAGTACTTC

D: TRBD1
size: NA
J: TRBJ1-2
V: TRBV30
CDR3: CAWDRGKNGYTF
DNA: TGTGCCTGGGACAGGGGCAAGAATGGCTACACCTTC

D: NA
size: NA
J: TRBJ2-2
V: TRBV7-3
CDR3: CASSRVPGSNTGELFF
DNA: TGTGCCAGCAGCCGAGTACCGGGATCGAACACCGGGGAGCTGTTTTTT

D: NA
size: NA
J: TRBJ2-5
V: TRBV5-1
CDR3: CASTLQPAGETQYF
DNA: TGCGCCAGCACCCTACAGCCGGCGGGCGAGACCCAGTACTTC

D: NA
size: NA
J: TRBJ1-2
V: TRBV5-1
CDR3: CASTPNLQGVSGYTF
DNA: TGCGCCAGCACCCCCAACCTACAGGGCGTAAGTGGCTACACCTTC

D: TRBD1
size: NA
J: TRBJ2-3
V: TRBV29-1
CDR3: CSVSGQGVSDTQYF
DNA: TGCAGCGTGAGTGGACAGGGGGTATCAGATACGCAGTATTTT

D: NA
size: NA
J: TRBJ2-2
V: TRBV2
CDR3: CASRGTGANAGELFF
DNA: TGTGCCAGCCGGGGGACGGGAGCGAACGCCGGGGAGCTGTTTTTT

D: NA
size: NA
J: TRBJ2-1
V: TRBV2
CDR3: CASGVVRGEPLNEQFF
DNA: TGTGCCAGCGGTGTTGTGCGGGGCGAGCCGTTGAATGAGCAGTTCTTC

D: TRBD1
size: NA
J: TRBJ1-2
V: TRBV7-9
CDR3: CASSGRQGIGGYTF
DNA: TGTGCCAGCAGCGGCCGACAGGGCATCGGTGGCTACACCTTC

D: TRBD1
size: few
J: TRBJ2-5
V: TRBV5-1
CDR3: CASSLGARDRGETQYF
DNA: TGCGCCAGCAGCTTGGGGGCCCGGGACAGAGGCGAGACCCAGTACTTC

D: NA
size: NA
J: TRBJ2-5
V: TRBV27
CDR3: CASSLREAYQETQYF
DNA: TGTGCCAGCAGTTTACGGGAAGCTTACCAAGAGACCCAGTACTTC

D: TRBD1
size: NA
J: TRBJ2-7
V: TRBV27
CDR3: CASSSGDRAYEQYF
DNA: TGTGCCAGCAGTTCCGGGGACAGAGCCTACGAGCAGTACTTC

D: NA
size: NA
J: TRBJ1-1
V: TRBV11-2
CDR3: CASSGGWLEAFF
DNA: TGTGCCAGCAGCGGGGGCTGGCTTGAAGCTTTCTTT

D: TRBD2
size: NA
J: TRBJ2-1
V: TRBV27
CDR3: CASSYLSGGTNEQFF
DNA: TGTGCCAGCAGTTATCTAAGCGGGGGGACCAATGAGCAGTTCTTC

D: TRBD1
size: NA
J: TRBJ1-2
V: TRBV9
CDR3: CASSLGDRVDGYTF
DNA: TGTGCCAGCAGCTTAGGGGACAGGGTGGATGGCTACACCTTC

D: TRBD1
size: once
J: TRBJ1-2
V: TRBV6-5
CDR3: CASSGQGYGYTF
DNA: TGTGCCAGCAGTGGACAGGGCTATGGCTACACCTTC

D: TRBD1
size: once
J: TRBJ2-7
V: TRBV5-6
CDR3: CASSTRTGALFEQYF
DNA: TGTGCCAGCAGCACCCGGACAGGGGCTCTATTCGAGCAGTACTTC

D: NA
size: NA
J: TRBJ1-2
V: TRBV11-2
CDR3: CASSSRLNSEWAYGYTF
DNA: TGTGCCAGCAGCTCACGCCTCAATTCCGAGTGGGCCTATGGCTACACCTTC

D: NA
size: few
J: TRBJ2-4
V: TRBV5-6
CDR3: CASSSGGSIQYF
DNA: TGTGCCAGCAGCTCAGGGGGGAGCATTCAGTACTTC

D: TRBD1
size: NA
J: TRBJ1-5
V: TRBV7-9
CDR3: CSSSLFFSGTESNQPQHF
DNA: TGTTCCAGCAGCCTCTTCTTCTCCGGGACAGAAAGCAATCAGCCCCAGCATTTT

D: TRBD1
size: NA
J: TRBJ1-6
V: TRBV6-5
CDR3: CASTGQGYNSPLHF
DNA: TGTGCCAGCACCGGACAGGGCTATAATTCACCCCTCCACTTT

D: TRBD1
size: NA
J: TRBJ2-1
V: TRBV7-3
CDR3: CASSYIPRQGDLNEQFF
DNA: TGTGCCAGCAGCTATATACCGAGACAGGGGGATCTGAATGAGCAGTTCTTC